This T cell receptor beta chain was identified in a study of control samples from healthy donors and cancer patients. This CDR3 comprises 16 residues. Germline loops: CDR1 LGHNA, CDR2 YSLEER. The V and J ends lost 0 bases and 4 bases respectively, with 10 bases between them. Repertoires were generated with immunoSEQ multiplex PCR, while TCRdb's copy carries only in-frame clones and drops some. The table records about 160,000 clones, roughly 94% of them present only once. Sample: blood. The chain combines TRBV4-3 with TRBJ2-6; D is unclear. The receptor comes from a middle-aged woman in good health. CDR3 sequence: CASSQDRGAGANVLTF. The CDR3 DNA reads TGCGCCAGCAGCCAAGATCGCGGAGCCGGGGCCAACGTCCTGACTTTC.